In this sample, the clone carrying this T cell receptor (beta chain) turned up once. This sample was taken from a study of blood T cell repertoires in COVID-19. For the study at large: Some COVID-19 samples were acute and others convalescent; all came from the United States, Italy and Spain. PBMCs, B-cell-depleted T cells, or T cells provided the cDNA or gDNA that made up the material.

In the original analysis: Reference gene primer amplification yielded estimated nucleated cell counts. Assay used: immunoSEQ multiplex PCR; TCRdb lists only in-frame clones, some missing. V, J and clone size derive from that table, while D and trimming were established from the DNA sequence. The table includes around 250,000 clones, 80% to 90% detected once. Resolution of symptoms, clearance, or two negative PCRs was present in recovered Cohort 3 donors. Specimen: PBMCs or T cells enriched from blood (not recorded which). The sequence came from a woman aged 45-59 years who had recovered from COVID-19.

Here the CDR3 DNA reads TGTGCCAGCAGTTTCTTTGCAGGGACGGGGGCCCTCCACTTT. Its protein product is CASSFFAGTGALHF. The V and J genes are TRBV28 and TRBJ1-6, with D possibly matching TRBD1 (5 bases). This CDR3 has 14 residues. The V end lost 3 bases, the J end lost 14 bases, and 17 bases lay between the germline ends. Looked up from germline, CDR1 is MDHEN and CDR2 is SYDVKM.